These T cell receptor beta chains were read from a single sample in a study of T cells after yellow fever vaccination. TCRdb recomputed calls from the 5' RACE reads with MiXCR, one row per CDR3 protein. The sample gives more than 300,000 distinct CDR3 sequences, about 10% of which show up once; approximately 3.3% is in the top ten. The starting material was CD4+ T cells sorted from PBMCs, obtained 45 days after the yellow fever booster vaccination. The receptors were gathered from a young man who received the YFV17D yellow fever vaccine. Each CDR3 is given with its conserved first and last residue. The D gene is left open where the match is weak. Size tells how often a clone was seen (once, few, many) or the class of an expanded clone, and some rows leave it out.

j_call: TRBJ1-1; v_call: TRBV6-5; d_call: -; clone_size: few; cdr3_nt: TGTGCCAGCAGTTACTCGAGGCTTGGTCACTTCAACACTGAAGCTTTCTTT; cdr3_aa: CASSYSRLGHFNTEAFF
j_call: TRBJ2-7; v_call: TRBV7-3; d_call: -; clone_size: -; cdr3_nt: TGTGCCAGCAGCCCCTACACCAGATACGAGCAGTACTTC; cdr3_aa: CASSPYTRYEQYF
j_call: TRBJ2-7; v_call: TRBV30; d_call: TRBD2; clone_size: many; cdr3_nt: TGTGCCTGGACGGGGGGAGGCGAGCAGTACTTC; cdr3_aa: CAWTGGGEQYF
j_call: TRBJ1-4; v_call: TRBV2; d_call: -; clone_size: -; cdr3_nt: TGTGCCAGCAGTGAAGGGGCCCACAGTTCCAGTCGGGAAAAACTGTTTTTT; cdr3_aa: CASSEGAHSSSREKLFF
j_call: TRBJ2-5; v_call: TRBV11-1; d_call: -; clone_size: -; cdr3_nt: TGTGCCAGCAGCTTACGTGGGGTCGTTCAAGAGACCCAGTACTTC; cdr3_aa: CASSLRGVVQETQYF
j_call: TRBJ2-3; v_call: TRBV4-3; d_call: -; clone_size: once; cdr3_nt: TGCGCCAGCAGCTACGGACAGACCACCACAGATACGCAGTATTTT; cdr3_aa: CASSYGQTTTDTQYF
j_call: TRBJ2-6; v_call: TRBV7-9; d_call: -; clone_size: few; cdr3_nt: TGTGCCAGCAGCTTACCAGGCTATGCCATTACCTCTGGGGCCAACGTCCTGACTTTC; cdr3_aa: CASSLPGYAITSGANVLTF
j_call: TRBJ2-1; v_call: TRBV5-1; d_call: -; clone_size: many; cdr3_nt: TGCGCCAGCAGCTCCTTGCCCGGTTACAATGAGCAGTTCTTC; cdr3_aa: CASSSLPGYNEQFF
j_call: TRBJ1-3; v_call: TRBV4-3; d_call: -; clone_size: few; cdr3_nt: TGCGCCAGCAGCCAAGGGGAGGCCTCTGGAAACACCATATATTTT; cdr3_aa: CASSQGEASGNTIYF
j_call: TRBJ2-1; v_call: TRBV4-3; d_call: -; clone_size: -; cdr3_nt: TGCGCCAGCAGTCGGGACCCACTGAACAATGAGCAGTTCTTC; cdr3_aa: CASSRDPLNNEQFF
j_call: TRBJ2-7; v_call: TRBV4-1; d_call: -; clone_size: few; cdr3_nt: TGCGCCAGCAGCCATTACCTCGACAGGAACTACGAGCAGTACTTC; cdr3_aa: CASSHYLDRNYEQYF
j_call: TRBJ2-1; v_call: TRBV5-1; d_call: TRBD2; clone_size: many; cdr3_nt: TGCGCCAGCAGCTTGTCAGTCCTAGCGGATTACAATGAGCAGTTCTTC; cdr3_aa: CASSLSVLADYNEQFF
j_call: TRBJ1-1; v_call: TRBV5-6; d_call: -; clone_size: -; cdr3_nt: TGTGCCAGCAGTGTGAACACTGAAGCTTTCTTT; cdr3_aa: CASSVNTEAFF
j_call: TRBJ2-1; v_call: TRBV29-1; d_call: TRBD2; clone_size: many; cdr3_nt: TGCAGCGGACGGACTAGCGTTAGTGACAATGAGCAGTTCTTC; cdr3_aa: CSGRTSVSDNEQFF
j_call: TRBJ2-3; v_call: TRBV6-1; d_call: TRBD1; clone_size: -; cdr3_nt: TGTGCCAGCAGTGACCGGGACAGGGATACAGATACGCAGTATTTT; cdr3_aa: CASSDRDRDTDTQYF
j_call: TRBJ2-5; v_call: TRBV11-2; d_call: -; clone_size: many; cdr3_nt: TGTGCCAGCAGCCCTGGAGTAACCCAGTACTTC; cdr3_aa: CASSPGVTQYF
j_call: TRBJ2-7; v_call: TRBV20-1; d_call: TRBD2; clone_size: -; cdr3_nt: TGCAGTGCTCCCGGGGCGGGGGGCTCCGAGCAGTACTTC; cdr3_aa: CSAPGAGGSEQYF